A single sample is the source of the 26 T cell receptor beta chains below, sequenced in a study of T cells in Graves' hyperthyroidism and ophthalmopathy. Amplified TCR beta CDR3 regions derived from RNA transcripts. With the HTBI primer set, the TCR CDR3 went through a first round of RT-PCR. From the multiplex PCR reads, TCRdb called clonotypes with MiXCR, one entry per CDR3 protein. Of about 510,000 distinct CDR3 sequences in the sample, approximately 14% were seen once. The sample taken for sequencing was blood. Every receptor here comes from a woman aged 40-49 years with Graves' hyperthyroidism.

This clonotype was observed many times. The rearrangement links TRBV20-1 to TRBJ2-4, with TRBD2 matching 7 bases. The J segment lost 8 bases and the V segment lost 2 bases, leaving 9 bases of the junction unmatched. The CDR3 contains 14 residues. The germline V gene has CDR1 DFQATT and CDR2 SNEGSKA (reference sequence). The CDR3 DNA sequence: TGCAGTGCTAGACCTTCTCGGGGGGTGGACATTCAGTACTTC. Translation gives CSARPSRGVDIQYF.

Turning to this clonotype: Just one base apart from a much larger clone, this may be a read error. The chain has TRBV11-2 and TRBJ2-5, with unresolved D. Trimming cost V 3 bases and J 5 bases, with 10 bases left between them. Germline V gives CDR1 SGHAT, CDR2 FQNNGV. The CDR3 is 13 residues long. CDR3 sequence: CASSLADPETQYF. CDR3 DNA sequence: TGTGCCAGCAGCTTGGCCGACCCTGAGACCCAGTACTTC.

The genes are TRBV11-2 and TRBJ2-3; D ambiguous. The CDR3 runs 16 residues. Germline assignment: CDR1 SGHAT and CDR2 FQNNGV. V gave up 5 bases and J gave up 3 bases, with 18 bases separating them. DNA of the CDR3: TGTGCCAGCAGCCAAGGGATGGGGAAATTTACAGATACGCAGTATTTT. Its protein product is CASSQGMGKFTDTQYF.

The gene calls are TRBV7-8 and TRBJ2-3, with D possibly TRBD1 on 6 matching bases. The V gene's germline CDR1 is SGHVS and CDR2 FQNEAQ. The CDR3 spans 17 residues. The ends were cut back, 0 bases at V and 2 bases at J, with 15 bases in the middle. The CDR3 spells CASSLAEGQPSTDTQYF. CDR3 coding DNA: TGTGCCAGCAGCTTAGCTGAAGGACAGCCCTCCACAGATACGCAGTATTTT.

At least ten counts were recorded for this clonotype. The V gene is TRBV7-8, the J gene TRBJ2-5, with 10 bases identical to TRBD2. Germline V gene data show CDR1 as SGHVS and CDR2 as FQNEAQ. CDR3 length: 15 residues. The junction had 9 bases not matched to a gene; V was cut back by 5 bases and J by 6 bases. In DNA, the CDR3 is TGTGCCAGCAGCGAAAAACTAGCGGGATTGCAGACCCAGTACTTC. This gives the protein CASSEKLAGLQTQYF.

In its sample, this clonotype was seen many times. V is TRBV28 and J is TRBJ1-1; D call uncertain. From germline, CDR1 is MDHEN and CDR2 SYDVKM. Between the trimmed V and J ends, which lost 6 bases and 0 bases, there was a span of 14 bases. CDR3 size: 15 residues. The CDR3 DNA follows: TGTGCCAGCAGCCAAACGGCGGTCCTGAACACTGAAGCTTTCTTT. Protein sequence: CASSQTAVLNTEAFF.

The table lists this clonotype with many counts. The chain couples TRBV7-9 to TRBJ1-1; D gene ambiguous. The CDR3 extends over 14 amino acids. Germline assignment: CDR1 SEHNR and CDR2 FQNEAQ (reference sequence). V gave up 4 bases and J gave up 2 bases, with 11 bases separating them. As DNA, the CDR3 is TGTGCCAGCAGCTATTACACGAGCAACACTGAAGCTTTCTTT. The encoded protein is CASSYYTSNTEAFF.

This clonotype was seen a few times. V is TRBV27 and J is TRBJ2-5, with 7 bases matching TRBD2. The CDR3 is 15 amino acids. From germline, CDR1 is MNHEY and CDR2 SMNVEV (reference sequence). V trimming: 8 bases; J trimming: 2 bases; junction bases outside the gene matches: 11. This chain's CDR3 is CASGGGVSGQETQYF. The CDR3 nucleotides are TGTGCCAGCGGGGGGGGAGTAAGTGGACAAGAGACCCAGTACTTC.

The genes are TRBV6-1 and TRBJ1-5, with TRBD1 matching over 8 bases. This CDR3 is 16 amino acids long. From germline, CDR1 is MNHNS and CDR2 SASEGT. Trimming cost V 0 bases and J 7 bases; bases outside gene matches: 8. The CDR3 region is CASSEAHRQGPQPQHF. For the CDR3, the DNA is TGTGCCAGCAGTGAAGCCCACAGACAGGGGCCCCAGCCCCAGCATTTT.

This clonotype came up many times. The chain employs TRBV7-9 and TRBJ2-1; 11 bases align to TRBD2. The germline CDR1 and CDR2 sequences are SEHNR and FQNEAQ (reference sequence). J was trimmed by 7 bases and V by 3 bases; bases with no gene match: 8. The CDR3 covers 16 residues. CDR3 DNA sequence: TGTGCCAGCAGCTTCGACCCTGCTAGCGGGGGGAATGAGCAGTTCTTC. Encoded protein: CASSFDPASGGNEQFF.

This clonotype has more than one count but fewer than ten. This chain uses TRBV9 with TRBJ1-1; no clear D gene. The germline gives CDR1 SGDLS, CDR2 YYNGEE. The CDR3 extends over 11 amino acids. Trimming shortened V by 6 bases and J by 10 bases, and 13 bases separated the two germline ends. In nucleotides, the CDR3 is TGTGCCAGCATGGGGAAGTCTGGAGCTTTCTTT. Translated: CASMGKSGAFF.

This clonotype was recorded a few times. The gene calls are TRBV12-3 or TRBV12-4 and TRBJ2-2; no clear D gene. This CDR3 is 15 amino acids long. Trimming shortened V by 0 bases and J by 4 bases, and 9 bases separated the two germline ends. The CDR3 protein is CASSLATKGTGELFF. The CDR3, as DNA: TGTGCCAGCAGTTTAGCGACGAAGGGCACCGGGGAGCTGTTTTTT.

This chain connects TRBV28 to TRBJ2-1; TRBD1 might be the D (6 bases). The CDR3 runs 14 residues. The germline V and J ends were trimmed by 6 bases and 4 bases, with 13 bases remaining between them. In germline, CDR1 is MDHEN, CDR2 SYDVKM. The CDR3 coding sequence is TGTGCCAGCAGCCGCCAAGGGGGTTACAATGAGCAGTTCTTC. Amino acid sequence: CASSRQGGYNEQFF.

This clonotype was recorded a few times. This sequence joins TRBV5-1 and TRBJ2-3; 7 bases line up with TRBD2. The CDR3 is made up of 14 amino acids. In germline, CDR1 is SGHRS, CDR2 YFSETQ. With V trimmed by 6 bases and J by 4 bases, 8 bases remained unmatched. The CDR3 nucleotides read TGCGCCAGCAACCAGGGAGGGCCGCCAGATACGCAGTATTTT. Protein product: CASNQGGPPDTQYF.

In its sample, this clonotype was seen many times. This rearrangement joins TRBV30 to TRBJ1-6; a possible D gene is TRBD1 (5 bases). CDR3 length: 13 residues. V lost 2 bases, J lost 7 bases, and 9 bases lay in between. CDR1 is GTSNPN, CDR2 SVGIG, per germline (reference sequence). The CDR3 nucleotides read TGTGCCTGGAGTCCAGCAGGGAATTCACCCCTCCACTTT. It translates to CAWSPAGNSPLHF.

This clonotype was found a few times. The rearrangement links TRBV6-1 to TRBJ2-3; D is tentatively TRBD1 or TRBD2 (5 bases each). The CDR3 runs 14 residues. V was shortened by 8 bases and J by 0 bases, with 12 bases between the two germline ends. Germline V gene sequence: CDR1 MNHNS, CDR2 SASEGT. This CDR3 is CASWDGSSTDTQYF. The CDR3 nucleotides read TGTGCCAGCTGGGACGGATCTAGCACAGATACGCAGTATTTT.

This clonotype was found many times. The chain uses TRBV2 and TRBJ2-2; 15 bases align to TRBD2. Trimming cost V 8 bases and J 4 bases; bases outside gene matches: 5. Germline lookup yields CDR1 SNHLY and CDR2 FYNNEI. This CDR3 has 16 amino acids. CDR3 bases: TGTGCCAGCGGGGGACTAGCGGGAGGACCCACCGGGGAGCTGTTTTTT. This translates into CASGGLAGGPTGELFF.

In regard to this clonotype: Since a much larger clone is just one base distant, this may be a read error. This chain connects TRBV3-1 to TRBJ2-2; 9 positions agree with TRBD2. This CDR3 is 15 amino acids long. Per germline, CDR1 LGHDT and CDR2 YNNKEL (reference sequence). The CDR3 DNA is TGTGCCAGCAGGGATAGCGGGAGAAACACCGGGGAGCTGCTTTTT. Translating it yields CASRDSGRNTGELLF.

The sample holds many counts of this clonotype. This chain connects TRBV20-1 to TRBJ2-7; no clear D. CDR3 size: 15 residues. The V and J ends lost 4 bases and 2 bases respectively, with 18 bases between them. CDR1 DFQATT and CDR2 SNEGSKA come from the germline V gene (reference sequence). CDR3 DNA: TGCAGTGCTATAACCCGCCTTTTAGACACCTACGAGCAGTACTTC. It translates to CSAITRLLDTYEQYF.

The V and J genes are TRBV28 and TRBJ1-6; a weak D match, TRBD1 (5 bases). Trimming took off 6 bases at V and 13 bases at J, with 13 bases between the two ends. The CDR3 spans 12 residues. Germline CDR1 is MDHEN and CDR2 is SYDVKM. CDR3 protein: CASSPRGAPLHF. CDR3 coding DNA: TGTGCCAGCAGCCCCCGCGGGGCGCCCCTCCACTTT.

This clonotype occurred many times. V is TRBV3-1 and J is TRBJ2-1, with TRBD2 identical over 7 bases. This CDR3 is built from 17 residues. Trimming cost V 3 bases and J 6 bases; bases outside gene matches: 14. Germline V CDR1 and CDR2: LGHDT, YNNKEL (reference sequence). The CDR3 DNA sequence: TGTGCCAGCAGCCATTCCCTCCTAGCGGTTGGAGCCAATGAGCAGTTCTTC. This codes for CASSHSLLAVGANEQFF.

The chain combines TRBV19 with TRBJ2-3; D gene ambiguous. The V gene lost 5 bases and the J gene lost 9 bases, with 12 bases spanning the gap. CDR3 length equals 12 residues. Germline V CDR1 and CDR2: LNHDA, SQIVND (reference sequence). The CDR3 sequence: CASSPLPGTQYF. The CDR3 DNA is TGTGCCAGTAGTCCGCTCCCCGGCACGCAGTATTTT.

This clonotype was counted many times. The chain recombines TRBV2 with TRBJ2-4, with 10 bases identical to TRBD2. CDR1 and CDR2 (germline): SNHLY, FYNNEI. J was trimmed by 0 bases and V by 3 bases; bases with no gene match: 8. The CDR3 is made up of 18 amino acids. The CDR3 nucleotides read TGTGCCAGCAGTGACGAACTAGCGGGACCGATAGCCAAAAACATTCAGTACTTC. Translated: CASSDELAGPIAKNIQYF.

This clonotype has at least ten counts. The chain is built from TRBV20-1 and TRBJ2-7, with D possibly matching TRBD1 (5 bases). The CDR3 has 15 residues. Germline V lookup: CDR1 DFQATT, CDR2 SNEGSKA (reference sequence). Trimming removed 0 bases at V and 5 bases at J, with 17 bases between. CDR3 DNA: TGCAGTGCTAGAGATTCTAGGGGCGGTTCCCACGAGCAGTACTTC. Residues: CSARDSRGGSHEQYF.

This clonotype was found many times. The junction does not match germline at one end; this may be a read error. The chain recombines TRBV20-1 with TRBJ1-5; the D gene is possibly TRBD1 (6 bases). CDR3 length equals 20 residues. Germline V gives CDR1 DFQATT, CDR2 SNEGSKA (reference sequence). The CDR3 here is CSAKERDIRFVGISDQPQHF. CDR3 sequence (DNA): TGCAGTGCTAAGGAGAGGGACATAAGGTTCGTAGGGATTAGCGATCAGCCCCAGCATTTT.

V is TRBV19 and J is TRBJ1-2; no clear D gene. Germline V gives CDR1 LNHDA, CDR2 SQIVND (reference sequence). The CDR3 spans 14 residues. V was shortened by 3 bases and J by 6 bases, with 14 bases between the two germline ends. The CDR3 bases are TGTGCCAGTAGTATCGGGCGATGGCAGGATGGCTACACCTTC. As protein: CASSIGRWQDGYTF.